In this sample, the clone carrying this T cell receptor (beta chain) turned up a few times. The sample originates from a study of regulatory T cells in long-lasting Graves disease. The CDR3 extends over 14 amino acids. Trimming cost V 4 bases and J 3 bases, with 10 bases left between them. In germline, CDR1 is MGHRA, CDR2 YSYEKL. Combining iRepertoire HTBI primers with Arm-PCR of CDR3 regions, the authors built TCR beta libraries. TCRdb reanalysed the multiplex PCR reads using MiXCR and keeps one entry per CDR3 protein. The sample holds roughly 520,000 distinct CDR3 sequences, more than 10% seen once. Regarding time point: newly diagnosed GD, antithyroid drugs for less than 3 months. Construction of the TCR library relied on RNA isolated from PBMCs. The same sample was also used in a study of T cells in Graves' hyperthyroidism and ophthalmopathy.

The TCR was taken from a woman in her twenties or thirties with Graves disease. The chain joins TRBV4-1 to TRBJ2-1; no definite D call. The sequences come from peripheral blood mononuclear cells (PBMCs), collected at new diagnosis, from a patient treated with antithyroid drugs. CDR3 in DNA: TGCGCCAGCAGCCGATTACTCAGCTACAATGAGCAGTTCTTC. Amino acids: CASSRLLSYNEQFF.